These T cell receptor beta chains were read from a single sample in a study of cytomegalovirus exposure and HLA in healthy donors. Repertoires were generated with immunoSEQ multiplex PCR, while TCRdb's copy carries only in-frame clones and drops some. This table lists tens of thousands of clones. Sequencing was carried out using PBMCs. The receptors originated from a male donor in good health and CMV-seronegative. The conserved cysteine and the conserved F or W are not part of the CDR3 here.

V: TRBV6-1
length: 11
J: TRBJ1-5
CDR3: ASNYREDQPQH

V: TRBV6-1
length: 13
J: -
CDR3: ASSNQRDPSYEQY

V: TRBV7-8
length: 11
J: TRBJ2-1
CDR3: ASSGGVSDEQF

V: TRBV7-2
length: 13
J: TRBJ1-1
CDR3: ASSRLQQGEVEDF

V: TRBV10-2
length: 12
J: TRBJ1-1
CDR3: ASSEAYWTPEAF

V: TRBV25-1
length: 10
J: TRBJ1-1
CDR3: ASRGQLTEAF

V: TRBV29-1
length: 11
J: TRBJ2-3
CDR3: SVLAGGGDTQY

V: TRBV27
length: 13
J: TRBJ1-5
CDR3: ASSFSLDSNQPQH

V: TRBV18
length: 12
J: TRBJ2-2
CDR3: ASSPGAVTGELF

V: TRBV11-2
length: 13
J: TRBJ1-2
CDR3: ASSSVRGRNYGYT

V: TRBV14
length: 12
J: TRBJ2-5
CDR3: ASSLGQGARREY

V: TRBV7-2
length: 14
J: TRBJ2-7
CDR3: ASSDLFASGTREQY

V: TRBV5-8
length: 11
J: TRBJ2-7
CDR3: ASSFSLSYEQY

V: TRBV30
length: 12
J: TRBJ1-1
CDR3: AWSGVRGATEAF

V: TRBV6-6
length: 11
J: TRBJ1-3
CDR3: ASGGTGRNTIY

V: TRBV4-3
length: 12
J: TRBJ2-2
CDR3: ASSLGLITGELF

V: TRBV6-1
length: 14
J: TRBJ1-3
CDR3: ASSEATPDRADTIY

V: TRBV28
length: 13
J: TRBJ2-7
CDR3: ASSYLLDRSYEQY

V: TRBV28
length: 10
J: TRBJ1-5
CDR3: ASSPRNQPQH

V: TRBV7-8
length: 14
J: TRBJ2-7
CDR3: ASSQSVAGGPYEQY

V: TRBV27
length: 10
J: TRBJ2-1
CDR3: ASSLRAGPQF

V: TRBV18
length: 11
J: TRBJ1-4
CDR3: ASSQGENEKLF

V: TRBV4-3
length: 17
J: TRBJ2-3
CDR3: ASSQLIAGVRQLTDTQY

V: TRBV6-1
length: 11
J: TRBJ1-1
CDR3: ASSKEDISEAF

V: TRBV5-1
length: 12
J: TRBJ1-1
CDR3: ASSEKTGDTEAF

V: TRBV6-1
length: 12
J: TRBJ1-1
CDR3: ASSDLPGSGFTF

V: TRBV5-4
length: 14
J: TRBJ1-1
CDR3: ASSHWTGALDTEAF

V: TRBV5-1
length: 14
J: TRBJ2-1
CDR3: ASRRRGGSTQGEQF

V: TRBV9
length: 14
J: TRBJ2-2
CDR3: ASSGSSGSLSGELF

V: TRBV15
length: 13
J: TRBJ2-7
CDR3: ATSRDLSSGDEQY

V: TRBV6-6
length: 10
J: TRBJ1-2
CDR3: ASSASNYGYT

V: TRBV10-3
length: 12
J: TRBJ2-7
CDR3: AISGSGSGFEQY

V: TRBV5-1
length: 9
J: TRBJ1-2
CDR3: ATSGEGTYT

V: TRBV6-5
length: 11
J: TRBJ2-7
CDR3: ASRRQGAGEQY

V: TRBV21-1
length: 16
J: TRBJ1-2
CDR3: ASSPSGSPQARSNGYT

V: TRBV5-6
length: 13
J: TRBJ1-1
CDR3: ASSLDRGWNTEAF

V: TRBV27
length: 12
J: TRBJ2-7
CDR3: ASSLRGGVLKQY